Each of the 26 T cell receptor beta chains below was sequenced from the same sample in a study of blood T cells in healthy people across ages. Through a sample-barcoded 5' primer and a J-beta primer mix, a second PCR was run for roughly 7 to 11 cycles. TCRdb passed the 5' RACE reads through MiXCR, listing each CDR3 protein once. This repertoire shows around 1,000,000 distinct CDR3 sequences, roughly a quarter found once; its top ten account for 0.65% to 0.75%. These data also featured in a second study, about T cells of mothers and their children.

Sample: blood. The receptors were sampled from a girl aged 2 to 10 in good health.

The chain joins TRBV29-1 to TRBJ2-5; D gene uncertain. CDR1 and CDR2 from the germline V gene are SQVTM and ANQGSEA. The CDR3 contains 13 residues. DNA of the CDR3: TGCAGTGGGGTCGGAGCTAACCAAGAGACCCAGTACTTC. Amino acid sequence: CSGVGANQETQYF. Variable domain in full (rest from reference TRBV29-1 and TRBJ2-5): SAVISQKPSRDICQRGTSLTIQCQVDSQVTMMFWYRQQPGQSLTLIATANQGSEATYESGFVIDKFPISRPNLTFSTLTVSNMSPEDSSIYLCSGVGANQETQYFGPGTRLLVL.

This chain connects TRBV29-1 to TRBJ2-1, with D perhaps given as TRBD1 or TRBD2 (5 bases each). Germline V CDR1 and CDR2: SQVTM, ANQGSEA. The CDR3 consists of 11 residues. V lost 8 bases to trimming and J lost 7 bases, with 12 bases between them. This CDR3 reads CSLGVGNEQFF. CDR3 DNA sequence: TGCAGCCTGGGGGTCGGGAATGAGCAGTTCTTC.

Of note for this clonotype: One junction end does not reproduce the germline sequence, and a read error may be involved. This rearrangement joins TRBV6-4 to TRBJ2-5; D might be TRBD2 (6 bases). Germline assignment: CDR1 MRHNA and CDR2 SNTAGT. The CDR3 covers 15 residues. CDR3 in DNA: TGTGCCAGCAGTGACGGAGGGATAGGCTCAAGGCCTGAGTTCTTC. This codes for CASSDGGIGSRPEFF.

The chain links TRBV4-1 to TRBJ1-3, with D perhaps matching TRBD1 (5 bases). CDR1 is MGHRA, CDR2 YSYEKL, per germline. The CDR3 loop spans 15 amino acids. The V end was cut by 4 bases, the J end by 0 bases, with 10 bases between. The chain's CDR3 is CASSPRQFSGNTIYF. The CDR3 DNA reads as TGCGCCAGCAGCCCACGACAGTTCTCTGGAAACACCATATATTTT.

Only a few counts were recorded for this clonotype. V is TRBV12-3 or TRBV12-4 and J is TRBJ1-2; D remains unclear. The CDR3 covers 17 residues. Trimming stripped 3 bases from V and 3 bases from J, with 20 bases between. The CDR3 here is CASSFGERNPSYYGYTF. CDR3 bases: TGTGCCAGCAGTTTCGGTGAAAGAAATCCTTCGTACTATGGCTACACCTTC.

V gene TRBV13 combines with J gene TRBJ2-7; D is unclear. The CDR3 runs to 13 residues. Per germline, CDR1 PRHDT and CDR2 FYEKMQ (reference sequence). Trimming took 5 bases from V and 5 from J, leaving 13 bases between them. The CDR3 is CASSLLGNHEQYF. The CDR3 DNA follows: TGTGCCAGCAGCCTACTCGGCAATCACGAGCAGTACTTC.

The chain couples TRBV28 to TRBJ2-7; weak D call: TRBD1 (6 bases). Trimming removed 4 bases at V and 5 bases at J, with 12 bases between. CDR3 length: 13 residues. The germline gives CDR1 MDHEN, CDR2 SYDVKM. The CDR3 coding sequence is TGTGCCAGCAGTTACGCCGGGGACAACGAGCAGTACTTC. Its translation: CASSYAGDNEQYF.

The V gene is TRBV13, the J gene TRBJ2-1; tentatively, D is TRBD1 or TRBD2 (5 bases each). This CDR3 spans 14 amino acids. Germline loops: CDR1 PRHDT, CDR2 FYEKMQ (reference sequence). V dropped 5 bases and J dropped 8 bases, with 16 bases sitting between them. CDR3: CASSRAGTRDEQFF. In DNA, the CDR3 is TGTGCCAGCAGCCGGGCAGGGACCCGGGATGAGCAGTTCTTC.

The chain employs TRBV20-1 and TRBJ1-1; 7 bases line up with TRBD1. There are 13 residues in the CDR3. Per the germline V gene, CDR1 is DFQATT and CDR2 is SNEGSKA (reference sequence). The trim removed 5 bases at V and 3 bases at J, leaving 6 bases unmatched. The CDR3 DNA sequence: TGCAGTGCTTCCTCCGACAGGGACACTGAAGCTTTCTTT. Translated, it gives CSASSDRDTEAFF.

J is TRBJ2-3 and V is TRBV12-5; TRBD2 agrees at 7 bases. Germline assignment: CDR1 LGHNT and CDR2 FRNRAP. J gave up 0 bases and V 6 bases, and 3 bases lay outside the gene matches. The CDR3 loop spans 14 amino acids. CDR3 nucleotide sequence: TGTGCTAGTGGATGGGGGGGGAGCACAGATACGCAGTATTTT. Translated, it gives CASGWGGSTDTQYF.

V is TRBV7-3 and J is TRBJ2-3; 9 bases agree with TRBD2. This CDR3 is 16 amino acids long. CDR1 and CDR2 (germline): SGHTA, FQGTGA. Trimming removed 5 bases from V and 3 bases from J; junction bases left unmatched: 9. CDR3 bases: TGTGCCAGCAGCCGACGAGCGGGAGGATCAACAGATACGCAGTATTTT. As protein: CASSRRAGGSTDTQYF.

The chain couples TRBV2 to TRBJ2-5; TRBD2 is a possible D gene (5 bases). The germline V and J ends were trimmed by 3 bases and 2 bases, with 10 bases remaining between them. Germline loops: CDR1 SNHLY, CDR2 FYNNEI. The CDR3 is made up of 14 amino acids. CDR3 protein: CASSEAGGQETQYF. Written as DNA, the CDR3 is TGTGCCAGCAGTGAGGCGGGCGGTCAAGAGACCCAGTACTTC.

This clonotype was seen a few times. This chain links TRBV10-3 with TRBJ1-2; no clear D. Trimming took 2 bases from V and 6 from J, leaving 10 bases between them. The CDR3 runs 13 residues. Germline values: CDR1 ENHRY, CDR2 SYGVKD. In DNA form, the CDR3 reads TGTGCCATCAGTGAGGGCCCGCAGGATGGCTACACCTTC. Residues: CAISEGPQDGYTF.

The chain has TRBV5-6 and TRBJ1-4; D gene ambiguous. Germline CDR1 and CDR2: SGHDT and YYEEEE. With 0 bases removed from V and 3 bases from J, the gap between germline ends came to 3 bases. The CDR3 spans 13 residues. For the CDR3, the DNA is TGTGCCAGCAGCTTGGTTTCTAATGAAAAACTGTTTTTT. It yields the protein CASSLVSNEKLFF. Drawing the rest from reference TRBV5-6 and TRBJ1-4, the complete variable domain is DAGVTQSPTHLIKTRGQQVTLRCSPKSGHDTVSWYQQALGQGPQFIFQYYEEEERQRGNFPDRFSGHQFPNYSSELNVNALLLGDSALYLCASSLVSNEKLFFGSGTQLSVL.

This clonotype occurred a few times. This chain joins TRBV20-1 and TRBJ2-5; unclear D gene. The DNA matches TRBJ2-1 better at its end, which makes the J call doubtful. Germline V gene lookup returns CDR1 DFQATT and CDR2 SNEGSKA (reference sequence). This CDR3 contains 17 residues. The CDR3: CSARDRTTGPSYNEQFF. The CDR3 DNA is TGCAGTGCTAGAGATCGCACTACCGGGCCCTCCTACAATGAGCAGTTCTTC.

Only a few counts were recorded for this clonotype. CDR3 bases: TGTGCCAGCAGGGCTTCGGGGCGGGGCACAGATACGCAGTATTTT. Its protein is CASRASGRGTDTQYF. The chain carries TRBV2 and TRBJ2-3; D assignment may be TRBD1 or TRBD2 (5 bases each). The CDR3 extends over 15 amino acids. From germline, CDR1 is SNHLY and CDR2 FYNNEI. V dropped 6 bases and J dropped 1 base, with 14 bases sitting between them. Looking up the rest from reference TRBV2 and TRBJ2-3 gives the full variable domain: EPEVTQTPSHQVTQMGQEVILRCVPISNHLYFYWYRQILGQKVEFLVSFYNNEISEKSEIFDDQFSVERPDGSNFTLKIRSTKLEDSAMYFCASRASGRGTDTQYFGPGTRLTVL.

The chain joins TRBV4-2 to TRBJ2-7; D is unresolved. This CDR3 has 14 amino acids. The V and J ends lost 0 bases and 2 bases respectively, with 8 bases between them. Germline V lookup: CDR1 LGHNA, CDR2 YNFKEQ. CDR3 sequence reads: CASSQEYGTYEQYF. CDR3 nucleotide sequence: TGTGCCAGCAGCCAAGAATACGGTACCTACGAGCAGTACTTC.

This clonotype has only a few counts. The chain is built from TRBV3-1 and TRBJ2-6; D possibly uses TRBD1 or TRBD2 (5 bases each). CDR1 is LGHDT, CDR2 YNNKEL, per germline (reference sequence). Trimming left V 1 base short and J 3 bases short, with 13 bases between. The CDR3 sequence is 17 residues long. For the CDR3, the DNA is TGTGCCAGCAGCCAAGGGGTGAGGGGAGTTGGGGCCAACGTCCTGACTTTC. Encoded protein: CASSQGVRGVGANVLTF.

This clonotype was counted between two and nine times. The chain employs TRBV7-2 and TRBJ2-1, with 7 positions matching TRBD2. The CDR3 runs to 16 residues. The germline CDR1 and CDR2 sequences are SGHTA and FQGNSA. The junction had 13 bases not matched to a gene; V was cut back by 4 bases and J by 7 bases. The CDR3 here is CASSSFLAGKKNEQFF. CDR3 sequence (DNA): TGTGCCAGCAGCTCATTCTTAGCGGGCAAGAAGAATGAGCAGTTCTTC.

V and J are TRBV10-3 and TRBJ2-5; maybe TRBD2 (5 bases). Gene TRBJ2-1 matches the end of the DNA better, so the J call may be wrong. Looked up from germline, CDR1 is ENHRY and CDR2 is SYGVKD. The CDR3 covers 11 residues. Written as DNA, the CDR3 is TGTGCCATCAGTGATGAGGGTGAGCAGTTCTTC. Protein product: CAISDEGEQFF.

The sample holds a few counts of this clonotype. CDR3 DNA sequence: TGCAGCGTTCTGACAGATGATTATAGCAATCAGCCCCAGCATTTT. Residues: CSVLTDDYSNQPQHF. The V call is TRBV29-1, the J call TRBJ1-5, with a weak D call TRBD1 (5 bases). The CDR3 is 15 residues long. Trimming took 5 bases from V and 0 from J, leaving 14 bases between them. Per the germline V gene, CDR1 is SQVTM and CDR2 is ANQGSEA.

This clonotype occurred a few times. J is TRBJ2-1 and V is TRBV27; no firm D call. V dropped 5 bases and J dropped 2 bases, with 10 bases sitting between them. Germline CDR1 and CDR2: MNHEY and SMNVEV (reference sequence). This CDR3 has 14 amino acids. CDR3 in DNA: TGTGCCAGCAGTCCAGAACTACCCTACAATGAGCAGTTCTTC. It yields the protein CASSPELPYNEQFF.

CDR3 in DNA: TGTGCCATCAGTGAACGGGACCTCAACACCGGGGAGCTGTTTTTT. Translated: CAISERDLNTGELFF. V is TRBV10-3 and J is TRBJ2-2; either TRBD1 or TRBD2 may supply D (5 bases each). The CDR3 totals 15 residues. CDR1 and CDR2 (germline): ENHRY, SYGVKD. V lost 3 bases, J lost 2 bases, and 10 bases lay in between.

The rearrangement joins TRBV20-1 to TRBJ2-1; 10 positions match TRBD2. The CDR3 contains 14 residues. Germline-derived CDR1 and CDR2 are DFQATT and SNEGSKA (reference sequence). The J segment lost 6 bases and the V segment lost 5 bases, leaving 7 bases of the junction unmatched. The CDR3 is CSARRLAGLNEQFF. CDR3 sequence (DNA): TGCAGTGCTCGCCGACTAGCGGGTCTCAATGAGCAGTTCTTC.

This clonotype has only a few counts. The genes are TRBV15 and TRBJ1-2; D perhaps matches TRBD1 (5 bases). The CDR3 has 15 residues. Germline-derived CDR1 and CDR2 are LNHNV and YYDKDF (reference sequence). The V end was cut by 4 bases, the J end by 3 bases, with 15 bases between. The CDR3 sequence is CATSTSGGVHYGYTF. As DNA, the CDR3 is TGTGCCACCAGCACTTCGGGAGGGGTTCACTATGGCTACACCTTC.

The sample holds a few counts of this clonotype. Here the CDR3 omits its conserved ending phenylalanine or tryptophan, so a read error is the likely source. The genes are TRBV7-9 and TRBJ2-5; D gene unclear. The closer fit of TRBJ2-1 to the DNA end suggests the J call may be wrong. The CDR3 has 16 amino acids. CDR1 SEHNR and CDR2 FQNEAQ come from the germline V gene (reference sequence). In nucleotides, the CDR3 is TGTGCCAGCAGCCCAAAGGAAGGGATGCTCTACAATGAGCAGTTCATC. Residues: CASSPKEGMLYNEQFI.